This T cell receptor (beta chain) was recorded in a study of T cell responses to AZD1222 COVID-19 vaccine. Whole-study results and caveats: Increased Spike-specific TCR breadth and depth were observed after two AZD1222 doses. Sampling that yielded the repertoires occurred only after the peak T cell response. Nearly half of unique spike-specific TCRs reportedly avoided B.1.351 and B.1.1.7 mutated regions.

Libraries were prepared by immunoSEQ multiplex PCR; TCRdb keeps only in-frame clonotypes and omits some of them. Counted here are 80,000 or so clones, 90% occurring once; the ten biggest clones make up 3% to 3.5%. In this sample, this clone turned up a few times. Its antigen remains unknown. CDR1 is MNHEY, CDR2 SMNVEV, per germline (reference sequence). Trimming cost V 4 bases and J 1 base, with 1 base left between them. The CDR3 totals 11 residues. The V call is TRBV27, the J call TRBJ2-5; D is ambiguous. The sequencing here drew on peripheral blood, taken 28 days after the second AZD1222 dose. The source of this sequence is an adult who received the AZD1222 COVID-19 vaccine. CDR3 region: CASSSQETQYF. CDR3 bases: TGTGCCAGCAGTTCCCAAGAGACCCAGTACTTC.